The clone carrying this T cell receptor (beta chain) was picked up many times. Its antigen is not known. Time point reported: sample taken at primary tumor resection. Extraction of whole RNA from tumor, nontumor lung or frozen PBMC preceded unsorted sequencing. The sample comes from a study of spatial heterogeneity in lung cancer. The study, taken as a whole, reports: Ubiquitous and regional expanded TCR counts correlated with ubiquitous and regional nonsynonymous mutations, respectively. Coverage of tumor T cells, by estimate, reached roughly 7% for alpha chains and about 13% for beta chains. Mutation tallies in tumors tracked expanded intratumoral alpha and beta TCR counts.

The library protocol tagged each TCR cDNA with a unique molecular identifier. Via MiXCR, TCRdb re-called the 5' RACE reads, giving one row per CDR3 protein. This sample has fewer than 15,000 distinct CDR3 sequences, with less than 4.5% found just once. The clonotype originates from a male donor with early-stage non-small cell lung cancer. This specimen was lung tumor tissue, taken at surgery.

CDR3 loop: CSVGRTGNNEQFF. The DNA for the CDR3 is TGCAGCGTTGGGCGGACAGGTAACAATGAGCAGTTCTTC. This rearrangement joins TRBV29-1 to TRBJ2-1; TRBD1 agrees at 7 bases. J gave up 5 bases and V 4 bases, and 5 bases lay outside the gene matches. Germline CDR1 is SQVTM and CDR2 is ANQGSEA. This CDR3 has 13 residues.